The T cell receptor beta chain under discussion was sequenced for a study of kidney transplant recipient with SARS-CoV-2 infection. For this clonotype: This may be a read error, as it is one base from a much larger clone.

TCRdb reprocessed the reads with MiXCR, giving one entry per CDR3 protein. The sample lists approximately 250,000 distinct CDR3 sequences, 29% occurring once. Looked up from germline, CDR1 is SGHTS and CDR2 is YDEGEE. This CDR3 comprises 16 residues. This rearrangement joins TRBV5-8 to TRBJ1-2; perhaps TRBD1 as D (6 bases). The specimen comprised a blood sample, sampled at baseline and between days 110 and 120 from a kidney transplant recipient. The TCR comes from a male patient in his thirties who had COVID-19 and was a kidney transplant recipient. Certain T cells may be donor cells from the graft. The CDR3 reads CANSLGAAGRDYGYTF. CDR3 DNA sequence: TGTGCCAACAGCTTGGGGGCAGCAGGGAGGGACTATGGCTACACCTTC.